The 20 T cell receptor beta chains below all came from one sample that was sequenced in a study of blood T cell repertoires in COVID-19. Some clones are missing from TCRdb's copy, which holds only in-frame ones; the method was immunoSEQ multiplex PCR. The sample yields hundreds of thousands of clones, 86% seen once. The sequencing input was peripheral blood. Source of these receptors: a woman in her twenties or thirties with active or convalescent COVID-19.

V gene TRBV10-3 combines with J gene TRBJ1-2, with D perhaps matching TRBD1 (5 bases). Germline V gene data show CDR1 as ENHRY and CDR2 as SYGVKD. The V end lost 0 bases, the J end lost 6 bases, and 8 bases lay between the germline ends. The CDR3 spans 13 residues. The CDR3 loop is CAISESGEDGYTF. CDR3 DNA sequence: TGTGCCATCAGTGAGTCGGGGGAGGATGGCTACACCTTC.

This chain connects TRBV7-7 to TRBJ2-5; D might be TRBD2 (6 bases). Germline loops: CDR1 SSHAT, CDR2 FNYEAQ (reference sequence). Trimming removed 1 base from V and 2 bases from J, with 14 bases in between. The CDR3 is 16 residues long. The CDR3 DNA follows: TGTGCCAGCAGCTTAGAACTAGCTCCCCTTCAAGAGACCCAGTACTTC. Protein product: CASSLELAPLQETQYF.

The chain joins TRBV18 to TRBJ1-1, with 9 bases fitting TRBD1. The CDR3 is made up of 14 amino acids. Trimming took 4 bases from V and 3 from J; bases not matched to a gene: 3. CDR1 KGHSH and CDR2 LQKENI come from the germline V gene. The CDR3 DNA follows: TGTGCCAGCTCACAACAGGGGGCGTACACTGAAGCTTTCTTT. Its protein product is CASSQQGAYTEAFF.

DNA for the CDR3: TGCAGCGTTGAGGGGACTCAAACAGATACGCAGTATTTT. Translated: CSVEGTQTDTQYF. This rearrangement joins TRBV29-1 to TRBJ2-3; a weak D match, TRBD2 (6 bases). The germline V gene encodes CDR1 SQVTM and CDR2 ANQGSEA. This CDR3 is 13 amino acids long. V lost 3 bases and J lost 3, with 10 bases in between.

The genes are TRBV7-2 and TRBJ1-2; 7 nucleotides agree with TRBD1. The CDR3 totals 16 residues. The germline gives CDR1 SGHTA, CDR2 FQGNSA. The V segment lost 4 bases and the J segment 5 bases; nucleotides outside the gene matches: 13. The CDR3 protein is CASSSQHRTGDYGYTF. The CDR3 DNA follows: TGTGCCAGCAGCTCTCAACACAGGACAGGTGATTATGGCTACACCTTC. Combining the CDR3 with reference TRBV7-2 and TRBJ1-2 gives the whole variable domain GAGVSQSPSNKVTEKGKDVELRCDPISGHTALYWYRQSLGQGLEFLIYFQGNSAPDKSGLPSDRFSAERTGGSVSTLTIQRTQQEDSAVYLCASSSQHRTGDYGYTFGSGTRLTVV.

This rearrangement joins TRBV18 to TRBJ1-4; 11 bases map to TRBD1. V trimming: 3 bases; J trimming: 6 bases; junction bases outside the gene matches: 3. CDR3 length: 15 residues. From germline, CDR1 is KGHSH and CDR2 LQKENI. CDR3 nucleotides: TGTGCCAGCTCACCGATGGGACAGGGGGATGAAAAACTGTTTTTT. Its translation is CASSPMGQGDEKLFF.

The chain couples TRBV5-1 to TRBJ2-7, with 11 bases identical to TRBD2. Losses at the gene ends were 0 bases for V and 6 bases for J; bases not matched to a gene: 2. Germline V gene data show CDR1 as SGHRS and CDR2 as YFSETQ. The CDR3 is made up of 14 amino acids. Written as DNA, the CDR3 is TGCGCCAGCAGCTTGGAACTAGCGGGGGTCGAGCAGTACTTC. It translates to CASSLELAGVEQYF.

The chain uses TRBV19 and TRBJ2-5, with 9 bases aligning to TRBD2. J lost 2 bases, V lost 4 bases, and 8 bases had no gene match. CDR1 and CDR2 (germline): LNHDA, SQIVND (reference sequence). The CDR3 length is 16 residues. The CDR3 DNA is TGTGCCAGTAGTACCACTAGCGGGCTGATTCAAGAGACCCAGTACTTC. Its protein product is CASSTTSGLIQETQYF.

The gene calls are TRBV10-1 and TRBJ1-1; D gene uncertain. The CDR3 loop spans 13 amino acids. Trimming removed 6 bases at V and 1 base at J, with 9 bases between. Germline CDR1 reads WNHNN; CDR2 reads SYGVQD (reference sequence). CDR3 coding DNA: TGCGCCAGCAGGAGAGACTGGAACACTGAAGCTTTCTTT. This gives the protein CASRRDWNTEAFF.

This clone turned up a few times. The V call is TRBV27, the J call TRBJ2-1, with D hard to call. The CDR3 is 11 amino acids. The germline CDR1 and CDR2 sequences are MNHEY and SMNVEV (reference sequence). V was trimmed by 6 bases and J by 3 bases, leaving 3 bases between them. CDR3: CASSHYNEQFF. The CDR3 region has the DNA TGTGCCAGCAGCCACTACAATGAGCAGTTCTTC.

The chain is built from TRBV11-2 and TRBJ1-4, with 12 bases fitting TRBD1. J gave up 8 bases and V 6 bases, and 7 bases lay outside the gene matches. The CDR3 has 15 amino acids. Germline V gives CDR1 SGHAT, CDR2 FQNNGV. CDR3 sequence (DNA): TGTGCCAGCAGACGTTTGGGACAGGGGGCGGAAAAACTGTTTTTT. Encoded protein: CASRRLGQGAEKLFF.

V and J are TRBV24-1 and TRBJ2-1; 15 bases are a match to TRBD2. The germline gives CDR1 KGHDR, CDR2 SFDVKD. J lost 0 bases, V lost 2 bases, and 7 bases had no gene match. The CDR3 covers 20 residues. CDR3 nucleotides: TGTGCCACCAGTGATTCACGAGGGACTAGCGGGAGGAGCTCCTACAATGAGCAGTTCTTC. Translated: CATSDSRGTSGRSSYNEQFF.

This chain links TRBV19 with TRBJ1-1, with TRBD1 matching over 7 bases. The CDR3 totals 15 residues. The trim removed 5 bases at V and 1 base at J, leaving 7 bases unmatched. Per the germline V gene, CDR1 is LNHDA and CDR2 is SQIVND (reference sequence). Here the CDR3 DNA reads TGTGCCAGTAGTCGGGCCGGGACAGAGAACACTGAAGCTTTCTTT. It encodes CASSRAGTENTEAFF. Supplemented by reference TRBV19 and TRBJ1-1, the full variable domain reads DGGITQSPKYLFRKEGQNVTLSCEQNLNHDAMYWYRQDPGQGLRLIYYSQIVNDFQKGDIAEGYSVSREKKESFPLTVTSAQKNPTAFYLCASSRAGTENTEAFFGQGTRLTVV.

This chain joins TRBV7-2 and TRBJ1-3; D is undetermined. V gave up 5 bases and J gave up 0 bases, with 11 bases separating them. There are 15 residues in the CDR3. Germline CDR1 reads SGHTA; CDR2 reads FQGNSA. The CDR3 DNA reads as TGTGCCAGCAGCCCCTTAGCAAACTCTGGAAACACCATATATTTT. Translation gives CASSPLANSGNTIYF. The full variable domain, rest sourced from reference TRBV7-2 and TRBJ1-3, is GAGVSQSPSNKVTEKGKDVELRCDPISGHTALYWYRQSLGQGLEFLIYFQGNSAPDKSGLPSDRFSAERTGGSVSTLTIQRTQQEDSAVYLCASSPLANSGNTIYFGEGSWLTVV.

V usage is TRBV4-1 and J usage is TRBJ1-2, with D unclear. The germline V and J ends were trimmed by 4 bases and 0 bases, with 6 bases remaining between them. The CDR3 is made up of 13 amino acids. Per the germline V gene, CDR1 is MGHRA and CDR2 is YSYEKL. The CDR3 region has the DNA TGCGCCAGCAGCCCGACTCCTAACTATGGCTACACCTTC. This sequence encodes CASSPTPNYGYTF.

This chain joins TRBV4-1 and TRBJ2-1; 9 positions agree with TRBD2. Germline V gives CDR1 MGHRA, CDR2 YSYEKL. Trimming removed 0 bases from V and 3 bases from J; junction bases left unmatched: 3. The CDR3 totals 16 residues. The CDR3: CASSQEGLARYNEQFF. For the CDR3, the DNA is TGCGCCAGCAGCCAAGAAGGACTAGCGCGCTACAATGAGCAGTTCTTC.

The genes are TRBV2 and TRBJ1-2; TRBD1 is a possible D gene (6 bases). This CDR3 spans 13 amino acids. The V end was cut by 3 bases, the J end by 7 bases, with 12 bases between. Germline V gene data show CDR1 as SNHLY and CDR2 as FYNNEI. CDR3: CASSDRGTGGYTF. The CDR3, as DNA: TGTGCCAGCAGTGACAGGGGCACTGGTGGCTACACCTTC.

The chain has TRBV3-1 (or the pseudogene TRBV3-2) and TRBJ2-7, with a tentative D call TRBD2 (5 bases). The CDR3 sequence is 14 residues long. CDR1 and CDR2 (germline): LGHDT, YNNKEL (reference sequence). V was cut by 4 bases and J by 2 bases, with 12 bases left in between. The CDR3 sequence is CASSPGSEAYEQYF. For the CDR3, the DNA is TGTGCCAGCAGCCCGGGGTCCGAGGCCTACGAGCAGTACTTC.

The chain carries TRBV9 and TRBJ1-1; 7 bases line up with TRBD1. There are 13 residues in the CDR3. Germline V gene lookup returns CDR1 SGDLS and CDR2 YYNGEE. V was pared by 6 bases and J by 1 base, with 3 bases of the junction left unmatched. The CDR3 coding sequence is TGTGCCAGCACGGACAGGACGAACACTGAAGCTTTCTTT. It yields the protein CASTDRTNTEAFF.

The rearrangement links TRBV3-1 (or the pseudogene TRBV3-2) to TRBJ1-2, with D perhaps matching TRBD1 (5 bases). V shed 1 base and J shed 4 bases, with 13 bases lying between them. The CDR3 extends over 15 amino acids. Germline lookup yields CDR1 LGHDT and CDR2 YNNKEL (reference sequence). CDR3 DNA sequence: TGTGCCAGCAGCCAAGCTCTGGGGGAGGGCTATGGCTACACCTTC. Translated, it gives CASSQALGEGYGYTF.